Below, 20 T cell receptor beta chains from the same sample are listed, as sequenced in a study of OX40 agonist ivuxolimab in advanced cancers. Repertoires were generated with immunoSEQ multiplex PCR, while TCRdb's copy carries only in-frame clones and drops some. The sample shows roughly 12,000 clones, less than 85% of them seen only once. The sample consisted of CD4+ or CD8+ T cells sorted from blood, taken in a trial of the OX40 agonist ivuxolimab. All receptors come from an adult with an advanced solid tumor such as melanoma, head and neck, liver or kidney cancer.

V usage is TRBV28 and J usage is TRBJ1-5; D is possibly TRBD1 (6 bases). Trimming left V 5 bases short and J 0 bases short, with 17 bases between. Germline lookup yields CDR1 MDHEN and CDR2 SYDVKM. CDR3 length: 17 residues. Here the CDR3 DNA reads TGTGCCAGCAGTGGGCCAGGGGAGATTTATAGCAATCAGCCCCAGCATTTT. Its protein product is CASSGPGEIYSNQPQHF.

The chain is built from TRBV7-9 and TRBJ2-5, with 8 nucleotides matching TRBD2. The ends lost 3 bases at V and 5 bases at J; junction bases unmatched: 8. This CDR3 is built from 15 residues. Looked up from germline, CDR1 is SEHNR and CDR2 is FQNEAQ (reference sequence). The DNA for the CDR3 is TGTGCCAGCAGCTTGGGACTAGTGGTGATGGAGACCCAGTACTTC. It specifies CASSLGLVVMETQYF.

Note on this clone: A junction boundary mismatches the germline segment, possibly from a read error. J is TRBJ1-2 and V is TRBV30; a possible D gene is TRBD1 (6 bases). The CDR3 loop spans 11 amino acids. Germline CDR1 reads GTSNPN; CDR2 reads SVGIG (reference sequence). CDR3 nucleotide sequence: TGTGCCTGGAGTGAGGGAGGGGGACTCCGCTTC. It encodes CAWSEGGGLRF.

Here the CDR3 DNA reads TGTGCCAGCAGCTTGAGTAACAATGAGCAGTTCTTC. Its protein is CASSLSNNEQFF. The gene calls are TRBV7-9 and TRBJ2-1; D is uncertain. Germline V lookup: CDR1 SEHNR, CDR2 FQNEAQ (reference sequence). V lost 3 bases and J 5 bases, leaving 5 bases between the germline ends. CDR3 length: 12 amino acids.

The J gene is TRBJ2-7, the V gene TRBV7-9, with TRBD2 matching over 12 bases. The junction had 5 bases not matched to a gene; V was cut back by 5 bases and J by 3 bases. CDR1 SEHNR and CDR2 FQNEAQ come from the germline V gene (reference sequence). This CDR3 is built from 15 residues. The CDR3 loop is CASSLPTSGSYEQYF. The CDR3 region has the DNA TGTGCCAGCAGCCTGCCGACTAGCGGGAGCTACGAGCAGTACTTC.

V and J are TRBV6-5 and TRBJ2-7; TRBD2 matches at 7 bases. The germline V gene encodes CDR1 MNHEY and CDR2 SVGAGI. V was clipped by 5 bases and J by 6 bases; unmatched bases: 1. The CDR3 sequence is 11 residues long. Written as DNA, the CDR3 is TGTGCCAGCAGTCCGGGGGGCGAGCAGTACTTC. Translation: CASSPGGEQYF.

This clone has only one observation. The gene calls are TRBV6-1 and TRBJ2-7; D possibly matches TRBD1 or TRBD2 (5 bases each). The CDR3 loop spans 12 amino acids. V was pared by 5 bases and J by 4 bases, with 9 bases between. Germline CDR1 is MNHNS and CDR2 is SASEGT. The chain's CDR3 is CASSRGEYEQYF. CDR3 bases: TGTGCCAGCAGTAGGGGAGAATACGAGCAGTACTTC.

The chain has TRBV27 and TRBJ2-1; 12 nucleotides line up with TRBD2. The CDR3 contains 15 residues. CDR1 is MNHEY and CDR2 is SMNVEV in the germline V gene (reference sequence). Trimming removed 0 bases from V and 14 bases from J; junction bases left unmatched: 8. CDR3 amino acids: CASSLSGLAGFREFF. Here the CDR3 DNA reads TGTGCCAGCAGTTTATCCGGACTAGCGGGGTTCAGAGAGTTCTTC.

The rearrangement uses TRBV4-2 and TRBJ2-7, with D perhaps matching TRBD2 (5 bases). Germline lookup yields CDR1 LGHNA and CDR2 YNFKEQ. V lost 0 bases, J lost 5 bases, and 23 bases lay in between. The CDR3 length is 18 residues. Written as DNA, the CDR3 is TGTGCCAGCAGCCAAGACCCCACCTACTATCGGGGAGAAAACGAGCAGTACTTC. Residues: CASSQDPTYYRGENEQYF.

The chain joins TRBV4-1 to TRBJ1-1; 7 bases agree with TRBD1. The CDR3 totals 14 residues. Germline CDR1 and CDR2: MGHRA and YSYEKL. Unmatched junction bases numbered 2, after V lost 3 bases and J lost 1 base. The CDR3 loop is CASSHAGGNTEAFF. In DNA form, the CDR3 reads TGCGCCAGCAGCCATGCAGGGGGGAACACTGAAGCTTTCTTT.

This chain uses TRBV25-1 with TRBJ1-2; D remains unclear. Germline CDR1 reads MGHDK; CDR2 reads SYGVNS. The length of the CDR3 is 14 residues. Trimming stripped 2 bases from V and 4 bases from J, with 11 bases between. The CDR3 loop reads CASSEGTATYGYTF. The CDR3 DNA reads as TGTGCCAGCAGTGAAGGAACAGCCACCTATGGCTACACCTTC.

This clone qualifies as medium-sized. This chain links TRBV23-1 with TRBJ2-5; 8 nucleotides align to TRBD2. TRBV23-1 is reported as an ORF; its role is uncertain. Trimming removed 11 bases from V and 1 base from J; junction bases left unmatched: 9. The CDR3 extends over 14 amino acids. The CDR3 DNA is TGCGCCGGACAGAGCGGGGGCCTCCAAGAGACCCAGTACTTC. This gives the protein CAGQSGGLQETQYF.

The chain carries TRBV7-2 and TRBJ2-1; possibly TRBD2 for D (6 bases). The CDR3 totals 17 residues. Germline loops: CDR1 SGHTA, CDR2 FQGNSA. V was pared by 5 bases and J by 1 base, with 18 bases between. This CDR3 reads CASSPTSFPPSYNEQFF. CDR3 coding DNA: TGTGCCAGCAGCCCGACTAGTTTCCCTCCTTCCTACAATGAGCAGTTCTTC.

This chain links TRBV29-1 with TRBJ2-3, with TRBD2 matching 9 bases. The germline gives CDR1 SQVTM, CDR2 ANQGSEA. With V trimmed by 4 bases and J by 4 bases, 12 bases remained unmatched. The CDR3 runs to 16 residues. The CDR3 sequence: CSVGGGRAMNADTQYF. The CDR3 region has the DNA TGCAGCGTTGGAGGCGGGAGGGCCATGAACGCAGATACGCAGTATTTT.

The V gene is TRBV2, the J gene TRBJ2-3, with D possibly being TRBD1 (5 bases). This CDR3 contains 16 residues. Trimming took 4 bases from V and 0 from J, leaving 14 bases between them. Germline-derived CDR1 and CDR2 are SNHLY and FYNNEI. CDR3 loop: CASSVTGPLSTDTQYF. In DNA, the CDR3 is TGTGCCAGCAGTGTTACAGGACCCCTTAGCACAGATACGCAGTATTTT.

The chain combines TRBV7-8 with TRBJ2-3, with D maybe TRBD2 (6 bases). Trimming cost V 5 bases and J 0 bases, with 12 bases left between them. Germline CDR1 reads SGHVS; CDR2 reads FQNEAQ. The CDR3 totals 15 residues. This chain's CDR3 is CASSVSGPSTDTQYF. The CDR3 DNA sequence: TGTGCCAGCAGCGTTAGCGGTCCTAGCACAGATACGCAGTATTTT.

CDR3 region: CASSVGTYEQYF. The CDR3 bases are TGCGCCAGCAGTGTGGGTACCTACGAGCAGTACTTC. The rearrangement joins TRBV10-2 to TRBJ2-7; D ambiguous. The V end lost 4 bases, the J end lost 2 bases, and 6 bases lay between the germline ends. The CDR3 length is 12 residues. Germline CDR1 reads WSHSY; CDR2 reads SAAADI.

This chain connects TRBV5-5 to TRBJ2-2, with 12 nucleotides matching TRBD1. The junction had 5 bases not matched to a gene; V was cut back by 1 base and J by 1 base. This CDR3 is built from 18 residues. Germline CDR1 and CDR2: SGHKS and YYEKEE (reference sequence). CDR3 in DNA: TGTGCCAGCAGCTTGACCGGGACAGGGGGCTGGAACACCGGGGAGCTGTTTTTT. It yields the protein CASSLTGTGGWNTGELFF. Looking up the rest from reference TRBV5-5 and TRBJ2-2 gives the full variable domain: DAGVTQSPTHLIKTRGQQVTLRCSPISGHKSVSWYQQVLGQGPQFIFQYYEKEERGRGNFPDRFSARQFPNYSSELNVNALLLGDSALYLCASSLTGTGGWNTGELFFGEGSRLTVL.

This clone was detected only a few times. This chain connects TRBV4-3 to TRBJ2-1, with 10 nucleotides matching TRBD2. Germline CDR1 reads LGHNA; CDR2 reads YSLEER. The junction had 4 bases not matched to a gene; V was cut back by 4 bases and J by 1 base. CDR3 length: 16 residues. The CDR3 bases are TGCGCCAGCAGCCCGACTAGCGGGCCTTCCTACAATGAGCAGTTCTTC. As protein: CASSPTSGPSYNEQFF.

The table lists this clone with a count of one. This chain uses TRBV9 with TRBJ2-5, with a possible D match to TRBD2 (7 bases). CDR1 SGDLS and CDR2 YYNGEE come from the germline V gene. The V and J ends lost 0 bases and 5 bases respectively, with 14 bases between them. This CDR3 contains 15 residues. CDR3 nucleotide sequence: TGTGCCAGCAGCGTAGGGGGGGGGCGCGGGGAGACCCAGTACTTC. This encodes CASSVGGGRGETQYF.